These 18 T cell receptor beta chains came from one sample sequenced in a study of OX40 agonist ivuxolimab in advanced cancers. Produced via immunoSEQ multiplex PCR; TCRdb's table is partial and in-frame only. The table lists tens of thousands of clones, 70% to 90% of them singletons, with 0.95% to 1.5% in the top ten. The sample consisted of CD4+ or CD8+ T cells sorted from blood, taken in a trial of the OX40 agonist ivuxolimab. The receptors originated from an adult with an advanced solid tumor such as melanoma, head and neck, liver or kidney cancer.

The chain recombines TRBV7-9 with TRBJ1-6, with 9 bases identical to TRBD1. The CDR3 runs 15 residues. Germline values: CDR1 SEHNR, CDR2 FQNEAQ (reference sequence). Trimming took 4 bases from V and 9 from J; bases not matched to a gene: 7. The CDR3 is CASSYGTGRSSPLHF. The CDR3, as DNA: TGTGCCAGCAGCTACGGGACAGGGAGGAGTTCACCCCTCCACTTT.

In its sample, this clone was seen once. The genes are TRBV10-2 and TRBJ2-2, with TRBD1 as a possible D gene (5 bases). The CDR3 is made up of 17 amino acids. Germline lookup yields CDR1 WSHSY and CDR2 SAAADI. Trimming stripped 5 bases from V and 2 bases from J, with 18 bases between. This chain's CDR3 is CASSLEDSVLNTGELFF. The CDR3 coding sequence is TGCGCCAGCAGTCTAGAAGACAGCGTCCTAAACACCGGGGAGCTGTTTTTT.

This sequence joins TRBV7-2 and TRBJ1-1; 11 bases are a match to TRBD1. The germline V gene encodes CDR1 SGHTA and CDR2 FQGNSA. With V trimmed by 1 base and J by 12 bases, 16 bases remained unmatched. The length of the CDR3 is 17 residues. The CDR3 spells CASSLEGTGGRNTGSFF. CDR3 nucleotides: TGTGCCAGCAGCTTAGAGGGGACAGGGGGGAGGAACACTGGGTCTTTCTTT.

The J gene is TRBJ2-6, the V gene TRBV7-9; TRBD1 might be the D (5 bases). Trimming pared 5 bases from V and 4 bases from J, leaving 12 bases between. This CDR3 has 15 residues. Germline V lookup: CDR1 SEHNR, CDR2 FQNEAQ (reference sequence). The CDR3 DNA follows: TGTGCCAGCAGCATCGATAGGGGCGGGGCCAACGTCCTGACTTTC. This gives the protein CASSIDRGGANVLTF.

The V call is TRBV7-8, the J call TRBJ2-3; the D is unclear. There are 17 residues in the CDR3. V lost 2 bases, J lost 0 bases, and 15 bases lay in between. The germline CDR1 and CDR2 sequences are SGHVS and FQNEAQ. The CDR3 DNA is TGTGCCAGCAGCTTAAGGTTGGCAGGCGGAAGCACAGATACGCAGTATTTT. This encodes CASSLRLAGGSTDTQYF.

Here the CDR3 reads CASSIRTVNTEAFF. The CDR3 coding sequence is TGTGCCAGTAGTATCCGGACAGTGAACACTGAAGCTTTCTTT. The chain recombines TRBV19 with TRBJ1-1; D perhaps matches TRBD1 (6 bases). The CDR3 covers 14 residues. Between the trimmed V and J ends, which lost 3 bases and 0 bases, there was a span of 8 bases. CDR1 and CDR2 from the germline V gene are LNHDA and SQIVND (reference sequence).

The rearrangement uses TRBV18 and TRBJ2-1, with unresolved D. This CDR3 spans 16 amino acids. Germline loops: CDR1 KGHSH, CDR2 LQKENI. Trimming pared 5 bases from V and 4 bases from J, leaving 18 bases between. This chain's CDR3 is CASSESRRTDYNEQFF. CDR3 sequence (DNA): TGTGCCAGCTCAGAATCCCGTAGAACGGATTACAATGAGCAGTTCTTC.

The V gene is TRBV6-5, the J gene TRBJ2-7, with D perhaps TRBD1 (6 bases). Trimming stripped 10 bases from V and 0 bases from J, with 13 bases between. The germline V gene has CDR1 MNHEY and CDR2 SVGAGI. The CDR3 contains 13 residues. CDR3 amino acids: CATQRTVSYEQYF. DNA of the CDR3: TGTGCCACCCAAAGGACAGTCTCCTACGAGCAGTACTTC.

The chain combines TRBV7-9 with TRBJ1-4; 8 bases are shared with TRBD1. With V trimmed by 5 bases and J by 11 bases, 16 bases remained unmatched. The CDR3 covers 16 residues. Germline values: CDR1 SEHNR, CDR2 FQNEAQ (reference sequence). CDR3: CASSGTIGQGLEKLFF. The CDR3 DNA is TGTGCCAGCAGCGGTACTATCGGACAGGGTTTGGAGAAACTGTTTTTT.

The chain is built from TRBV6-1 and TRBJ1-1; 8 nucleotides line up with TRBD1. The trim removed 5 bases at V and 7 bases at J, leaving 9 bases unmatched. Germline-derived CDR1 and CDR2 are MNHNS and SASEGT. This CDR3 contains 14 residues. The CDR3 nucleotides read TGTGCCAGCAGTAACAGGGGGAACCGCCGTGAAGCTTTCTTT. This sequence encodes CASSNRGNRREAFF.

CDR3 nucleotides: TGTGCCAGCTCACCAAAGGGCTCTGGAAACACCATATATTTT. As protein: CASSPKGSGNTIYF. This chain joins TRBV18 and TRBJ1-3; D not resolved. Trimming shortened V by 2 bases and J by 0 bases, and 5 bases separated the two germline ends. CDR1 is KGHSH and CDR2 is LQKENI in the germline V gene. The CDR3 runs 14 residues.

This clone was observed once. The chain carries TRBV18 and TRBJ1-5, with D hard to call. This CDR3 is 13 amino acids long. Germline values: CDR1 KGHSH, CDR2 LQKENI. Trimming left V 1 base short and J 7 bases short, with 8 bases between. This chain's CDR3 is CASSPQSVQPQHF. CDR3 DNA: TGTGCCAGCTCACCACAGAGTGTGCAGCCCCAGCATTTT.

The chain uses TRBV6-4 and TRBJ1-2; possible D gene TRBD1, 6 bases. This CDR3 has 13 amino acids. CDR1 MRHNA and CDR2 SNTAGT come from the germline V gene. Between the trimmed V and J ends, which lost 3 bases and 7 bases, there was a span of 12 bases. CDR3 region: CASSEKQGSGYTF. The CDR3 DNA reads as TGTGCCAGCAGTGAGAAGCAGGGGTCTGGCTACACCTTC.

The V gene is TRBV5-4, the J gene TRBJ1-1; maybe TRBD1 (5 bases). V was pared by 0 bases and J by 2 bases, with 11 bases between. Germline V lookup: CDR1 SGHNT, CDR2 YYREEE (reference sequence). The CDR3 runs 15 residues. CDR3 residues: CASSLAWQGNTEAFF. The CDR3 region has the DNA TGTGCCAGCAGCTTGGCATGGCAGGGAAACACTGAAGCTTTCTTT.

This chain joins TRBV19 and TRBJ2-1; 8 nucleotides line up with TRBD1. Germline CDR1 and CDR2: LNHDA and SQIVND (reference sequence). V dropped 3 bases and J dropped 9; count of bases not matched to a gene: 1. CDR3 size: 12 residues. The chain's CDR3 is CASSIRGPEQFF. The CDR3 DNA sequence: TGTGCCAGTAGTATCAGGGGGCCTGAGCAGTTCTTC.

The chain employs TRBV6-4 and TRBJ2-2; D might be TRBD1 or TRBD2, each matching 5 bases. The CDR3 has 15 residues. V lost 3 bases and J lost 2, with 10 bases in between. Germline values: CDR1 MRHNA, CDR2 SNTAGT. DNA for the CDR3: TGTGCCAGCAGTGAGGGGACGACCAACACCGGGGAGCTGTTTTTT. The encoded protein is CASSEGTTNTGELFF.

This chain uses TRBV18 with TRBJ1-1; TRBD1 might be the D (5 bases). V was pared by 0 bases and J by 2 bases, with 10 bases between. Germline V gene data show CDR1 as KGHSH and CDR2 as LQKENI. The CDR3 runs to 15 residues. Here the CDR3 reads CASSPPGPTNTEAFF. CDR3 DNA sequence: TGTGCCAGCTCACCACCGGGACCCACCAACACTGAAGCTTTCTTT.

V and J are TRBV7-3 and TRBJ2-3, with 9 bases that match TRBD2. This CDR3 is built from 17 residues. Unmatched junction bases numbered 10, after V lost 5 bases and J lost 1 base. Looked up from germline, CDR1 is SGHTA and CDR2 is FQGTGA. For the CDR3, the DNA is TGTGCCAGCAGCCCACATGTTAGCGGGGGTGGCACAGATACGCAGTATTTT. Amino acid sequence: CASSPHVSGGGTDTQYF. Together with reference TRBV7-3 and TRBJ2-3, the CDR3 gives the full variable domain: GAGVSQTPSNKVTEKGKYVELRCDPISGHTALYWYRQSLGQGPEFLIYFQGTGAADDSGLPNDRFFAVRPEGSVSTLKIQRTERGDSAVYLCASSPHVSGGGTDTQYFGPGTRLTVL.